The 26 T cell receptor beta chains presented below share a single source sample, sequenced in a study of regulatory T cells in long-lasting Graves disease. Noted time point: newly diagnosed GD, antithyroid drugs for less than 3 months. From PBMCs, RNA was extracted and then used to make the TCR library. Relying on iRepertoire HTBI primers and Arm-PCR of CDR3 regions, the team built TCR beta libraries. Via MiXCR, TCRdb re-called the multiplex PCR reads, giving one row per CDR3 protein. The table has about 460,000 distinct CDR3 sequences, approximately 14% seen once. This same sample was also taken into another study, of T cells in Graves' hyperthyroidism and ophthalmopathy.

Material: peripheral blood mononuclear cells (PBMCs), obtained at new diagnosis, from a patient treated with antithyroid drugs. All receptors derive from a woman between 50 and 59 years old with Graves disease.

The CDR3 here is CASSLVAGGLFNEQFF. DNA for the CDR3: TGTGCCAGCAGCTTAGTAGCGGGAGGTTTATTCAATGAGCAGTTCTTC. This chain links TRBV7-2 with TRBJ2-1; TRBD2 matches at 10 bases. The CDR3 is made up of 16 amino acids. With 1 base clipped from V and 6 bases from J, the junction kept 6 bases outside the gene matches. Germline CDR1 SGHTA, CDR2 FQGNSA.

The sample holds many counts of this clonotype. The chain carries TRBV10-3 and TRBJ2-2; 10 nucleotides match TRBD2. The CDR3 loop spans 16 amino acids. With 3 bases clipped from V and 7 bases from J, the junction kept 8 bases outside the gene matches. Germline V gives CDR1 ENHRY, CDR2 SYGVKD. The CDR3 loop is CAISDSSGRSGGELFF. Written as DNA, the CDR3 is TGTGCCATCAGTGACTCTAGCGGGAGATCAGGCGGGGAGCTGTTTTTT.

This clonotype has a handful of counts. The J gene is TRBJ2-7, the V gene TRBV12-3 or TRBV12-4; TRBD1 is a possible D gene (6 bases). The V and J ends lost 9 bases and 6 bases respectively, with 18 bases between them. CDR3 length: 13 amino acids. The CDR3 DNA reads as TGTGCCAGTATATCAGGGGCGTTTGGCGAGCAGTACTTC. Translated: CASISGAFGEQYF.

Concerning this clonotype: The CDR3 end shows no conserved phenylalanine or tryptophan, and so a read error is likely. CDR3 nucleotide sequence: TGTGCCAGCAGTTCACCGGGGACAACCACCGGGGAGCTGTTTCTT. This encodes CASSSPGTTTGELFL. V gene TRBV28 combines with J gene TRBJ2-2; tentative D call: TRBD1 (6 bases). V lost 4 bases and J lost 4, with 13 bases in between. Per germline, CDR1 MDHEN and CDR2 SYDVKM. This CDR3 is built from 15 residues.

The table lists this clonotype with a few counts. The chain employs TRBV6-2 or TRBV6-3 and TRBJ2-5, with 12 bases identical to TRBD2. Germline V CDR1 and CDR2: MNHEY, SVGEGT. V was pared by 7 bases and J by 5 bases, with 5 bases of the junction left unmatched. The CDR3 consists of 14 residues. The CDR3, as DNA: TGTGCCAGCAAACGACTAGCGGGAGCGGAGACCCAGTACTTC. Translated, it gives CASKRLAGAETQYF.

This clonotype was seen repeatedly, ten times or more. CDR3 loop: CASSQRQGSNEQFF. The CDR3 DNA sequence: TGTGCCAGCAGCCAGAGACAGGGCTCCAATGAGCAGTTCTTC. V and J are TRBV7-3 and TRBJ2-1, with 7 bases lining up with TRBD1. V shed 5 bases and J 6 bases; nucleotides not matched to a gene: 7. Germline CDR1 SGHTA, CDR2 FQGTGA. The length of the CDR3 is 14 residues.

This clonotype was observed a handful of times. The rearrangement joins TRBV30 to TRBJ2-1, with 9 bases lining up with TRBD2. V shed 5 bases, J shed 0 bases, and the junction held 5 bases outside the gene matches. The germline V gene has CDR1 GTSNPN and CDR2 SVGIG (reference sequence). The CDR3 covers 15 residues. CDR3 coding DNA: TGTGCCTGGGCCGGACTAGCGTACTCCTACAATGAGCAGTTCTTC. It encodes CAWAGLAYSYNEQFF. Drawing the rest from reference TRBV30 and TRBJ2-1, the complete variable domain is SQTIHQWPATLVQPVGSPLSLECTVEGTSNPNLYWYRQAAGRGLQLLFYSVGIGQISSEVPQNLSASRPQDRQFILSSKKLLLSDSGFYLCAWAGLAYSYNEQFFGPGTRLTVL.

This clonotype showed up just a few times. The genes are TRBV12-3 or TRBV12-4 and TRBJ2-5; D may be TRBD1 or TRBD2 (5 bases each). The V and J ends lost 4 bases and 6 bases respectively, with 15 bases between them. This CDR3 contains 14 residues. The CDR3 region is CASSSSDRDQTQYF. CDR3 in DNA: TGTGCCAGCAGTTCCTCGGACCGGGACCAGACCCAGTACTTC.

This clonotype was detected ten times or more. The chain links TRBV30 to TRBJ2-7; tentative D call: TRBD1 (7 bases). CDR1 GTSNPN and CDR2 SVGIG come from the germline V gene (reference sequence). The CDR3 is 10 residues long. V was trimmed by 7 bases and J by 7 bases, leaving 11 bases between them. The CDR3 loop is CASQGREQYF. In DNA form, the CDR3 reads TGTGCCTCACAGGGGAGGGAGCAGTACTTC. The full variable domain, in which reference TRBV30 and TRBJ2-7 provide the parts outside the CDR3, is SQTIHQWPATLVQPVGSPLSLECTVEGTSNPNLYWYRQAAGRGLQLLFYSVGIGQISSEVPQNLSASRPQDRQFILSSKKLLLSDSGFYLCASQGREQYFGPGTRLTVT.

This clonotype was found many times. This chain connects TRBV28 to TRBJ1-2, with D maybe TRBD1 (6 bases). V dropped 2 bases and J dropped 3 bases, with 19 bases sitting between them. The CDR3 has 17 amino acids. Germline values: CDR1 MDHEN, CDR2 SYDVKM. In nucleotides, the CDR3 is TGTGCCAGCAGTTTAGGAAACACAGGGTTTGGGGACTATGGCTACACCTTC. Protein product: CASSLGNTGFGDYGYTF.

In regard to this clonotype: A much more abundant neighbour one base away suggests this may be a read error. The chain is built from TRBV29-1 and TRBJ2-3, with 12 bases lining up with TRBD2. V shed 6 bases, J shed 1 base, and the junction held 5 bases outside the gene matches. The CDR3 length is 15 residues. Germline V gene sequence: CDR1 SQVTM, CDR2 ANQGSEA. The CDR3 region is CSVDGLAGRTDTQYF. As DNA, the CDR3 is TGCAGCGTGGATGGACTAGCGGGACGCACAGATACGCAGTATTTT.

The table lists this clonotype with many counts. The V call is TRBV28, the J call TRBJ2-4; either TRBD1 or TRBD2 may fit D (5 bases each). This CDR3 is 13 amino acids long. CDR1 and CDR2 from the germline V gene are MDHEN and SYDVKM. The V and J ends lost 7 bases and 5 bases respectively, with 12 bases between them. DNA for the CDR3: TGTGCCAGCAATCGGGGCAATCAAAACATTCAGTACTTC. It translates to CASNRGNQNIQYF.

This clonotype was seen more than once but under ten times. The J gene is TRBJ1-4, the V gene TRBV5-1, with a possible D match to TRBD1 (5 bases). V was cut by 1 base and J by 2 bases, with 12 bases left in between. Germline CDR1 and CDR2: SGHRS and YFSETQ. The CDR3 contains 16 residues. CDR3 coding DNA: TGCGCCAGCAGCTTGCTGGGGGGGATGACTAATGAAAAACTGTTTTTT. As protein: CASSLLGGMTNEKLFF.

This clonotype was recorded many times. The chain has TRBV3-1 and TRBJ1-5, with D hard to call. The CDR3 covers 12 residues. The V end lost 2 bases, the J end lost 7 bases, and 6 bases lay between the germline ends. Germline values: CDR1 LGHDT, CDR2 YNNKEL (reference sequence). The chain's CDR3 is CASSQIGQPQHF. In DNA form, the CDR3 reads TGTGCCAGCAGCCAAATCGGGCAGCCCCAGCATTTT.

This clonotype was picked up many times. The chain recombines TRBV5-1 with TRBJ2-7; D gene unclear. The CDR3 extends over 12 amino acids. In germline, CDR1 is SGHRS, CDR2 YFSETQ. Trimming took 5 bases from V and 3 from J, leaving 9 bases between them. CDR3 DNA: TGCGCCAGCAGACAAGACGGCTACGAGCAGTACTTC. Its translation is CASRQDGYEQYF.

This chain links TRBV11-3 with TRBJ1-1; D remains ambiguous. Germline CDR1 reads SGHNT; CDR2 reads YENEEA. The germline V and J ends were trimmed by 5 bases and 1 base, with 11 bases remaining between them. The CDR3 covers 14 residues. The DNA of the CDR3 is TGTGCCAGCAGCGCCGGTGTGGCGAACACTGAAGCTTTCTTT. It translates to CASSAGVANTEAFF.

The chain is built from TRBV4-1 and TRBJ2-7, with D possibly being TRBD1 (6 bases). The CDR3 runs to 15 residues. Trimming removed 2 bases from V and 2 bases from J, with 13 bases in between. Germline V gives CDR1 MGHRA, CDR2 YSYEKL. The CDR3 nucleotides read TGCGCCAGCAGCCAAACTGGGACACCGACCTACGAGCAGTACTTC. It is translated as CASSQTGTPTYEQYF.

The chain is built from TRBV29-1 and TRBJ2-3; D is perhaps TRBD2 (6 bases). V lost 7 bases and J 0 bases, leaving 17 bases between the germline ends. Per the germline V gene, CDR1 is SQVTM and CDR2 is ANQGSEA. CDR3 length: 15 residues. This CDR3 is CSADGRRASTDTQYF. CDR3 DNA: TGCAGCGCTGACGGGAGAAGGGCGAGCACAGATACGCAGTATTTT.

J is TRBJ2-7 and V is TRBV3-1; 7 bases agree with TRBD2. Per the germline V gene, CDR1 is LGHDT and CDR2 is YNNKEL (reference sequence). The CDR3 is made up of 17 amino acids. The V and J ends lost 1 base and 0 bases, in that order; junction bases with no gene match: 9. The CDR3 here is CASSQARTRPLSYEQYF. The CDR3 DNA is TGTGCCAGCAGCCAAGCCAGGACTAGGCCTCTCTCCTACGAGCAGTACTTC.

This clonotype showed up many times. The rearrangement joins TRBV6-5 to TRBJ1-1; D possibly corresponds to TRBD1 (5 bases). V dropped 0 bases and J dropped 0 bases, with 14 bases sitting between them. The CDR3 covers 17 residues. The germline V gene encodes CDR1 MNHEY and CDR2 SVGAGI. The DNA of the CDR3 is TGTGCCAGCAGTTACTCGGGGGGGGGAGACATGAACACTGAAGCTTTCTTT. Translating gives CASSYSGGGDMNTEAFF.

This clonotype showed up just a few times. This CDR3 reads CASSLNPGHSTDTQYF. The CDR3 DNA sequence: TGTGCCAGCAGCTTAAACCCAGGACACAGCACAGATACGCAGTATTTT. The chain links TRBV7-3 to TRBJ2-3; possibly TRBD1 for D (5 bases). The CDR3 covers 16 residues. Trimming removed 1 base at V and 0 bases at J, with 11 bases between. The germline V gene has CDR1 SGHTA and CDR2 FQGTGA.

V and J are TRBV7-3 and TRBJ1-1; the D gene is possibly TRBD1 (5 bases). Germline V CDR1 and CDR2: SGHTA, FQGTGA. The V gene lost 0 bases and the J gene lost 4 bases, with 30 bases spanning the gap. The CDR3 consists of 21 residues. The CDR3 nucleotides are TGTGCCAGCAGCTTAACAGCAATGACGGGAGGGGCCTCTTTATGGTCCACTGAAGCTTTCTTT. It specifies CASSLTAMTGGASLWSTEAFF. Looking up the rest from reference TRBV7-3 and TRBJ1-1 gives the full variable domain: GAGVSQTPSNKVTEKGKYVELRCDPISGHTALYWYRQSLGQGPEFLIYFQGTGAADDSGLPNDRFFAVRPEGSVSTLKIQRTERGDSAVYLCASSLTAMTGGASLWSTEAFFGQGTRLTVV.

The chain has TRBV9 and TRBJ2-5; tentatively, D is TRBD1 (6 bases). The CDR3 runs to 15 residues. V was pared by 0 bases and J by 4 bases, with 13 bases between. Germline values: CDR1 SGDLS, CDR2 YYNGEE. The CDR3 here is CASSVGAGVVETQYF. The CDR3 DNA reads TGTGCCAGCAGCGTAGGGGCAGGGGTGGTAGAGACCCAGTACTTC.

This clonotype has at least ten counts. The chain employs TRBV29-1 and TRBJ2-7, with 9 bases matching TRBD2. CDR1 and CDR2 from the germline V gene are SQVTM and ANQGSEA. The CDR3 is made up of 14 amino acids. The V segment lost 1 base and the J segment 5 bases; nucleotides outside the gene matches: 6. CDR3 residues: CSVEGVAGADEQYF. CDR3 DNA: TGCAGCGTTGAAGGAGTAGCGGGAGCCGACGAGCAGTACTTC.

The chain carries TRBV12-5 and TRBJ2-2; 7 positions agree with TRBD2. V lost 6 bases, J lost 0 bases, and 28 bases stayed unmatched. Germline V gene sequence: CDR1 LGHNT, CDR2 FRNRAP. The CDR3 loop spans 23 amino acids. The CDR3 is CASGINPPFFGGSRLANTGELFF. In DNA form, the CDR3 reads TGTGCTAGTGGCATAAACCCTCCTTTTTTCGGCGGGAGTCGGTTGGCGAACACCGGGGAGCTGTTTTTT.

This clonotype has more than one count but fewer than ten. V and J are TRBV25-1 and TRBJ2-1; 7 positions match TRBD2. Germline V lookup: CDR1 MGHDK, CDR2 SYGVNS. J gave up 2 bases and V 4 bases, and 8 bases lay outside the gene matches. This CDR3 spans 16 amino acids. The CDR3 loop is CASSVLSGYTYNEQFF. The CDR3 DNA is TGTGCCAGCAGTGTACTTAGCGGGTATACCTACAATGAGCAGTTCTTC.